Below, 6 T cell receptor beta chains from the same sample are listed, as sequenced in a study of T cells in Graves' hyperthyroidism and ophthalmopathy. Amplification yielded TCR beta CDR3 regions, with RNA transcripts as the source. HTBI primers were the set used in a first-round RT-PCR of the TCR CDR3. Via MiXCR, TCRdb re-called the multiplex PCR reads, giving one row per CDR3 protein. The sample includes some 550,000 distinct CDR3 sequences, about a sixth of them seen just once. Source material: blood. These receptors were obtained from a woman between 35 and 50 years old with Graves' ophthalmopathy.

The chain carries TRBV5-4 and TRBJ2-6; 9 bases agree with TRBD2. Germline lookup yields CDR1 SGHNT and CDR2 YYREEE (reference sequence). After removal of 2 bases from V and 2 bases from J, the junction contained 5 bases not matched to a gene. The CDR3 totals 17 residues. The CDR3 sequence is CASSFELAGAGANVLTF. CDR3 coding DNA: TGTGCCAGCAGCTTCGAATTAGCGGGGGCTGGGGCCAACGTCCTGACTTTC.

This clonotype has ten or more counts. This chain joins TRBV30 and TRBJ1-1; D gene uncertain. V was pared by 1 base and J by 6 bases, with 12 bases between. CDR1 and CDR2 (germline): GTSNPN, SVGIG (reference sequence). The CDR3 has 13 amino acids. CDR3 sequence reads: CAWSDTEIPEAFF. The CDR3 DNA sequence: TGTGCCTGGAGTGATACCGAAATACCTGAAGCTTTCTTT.

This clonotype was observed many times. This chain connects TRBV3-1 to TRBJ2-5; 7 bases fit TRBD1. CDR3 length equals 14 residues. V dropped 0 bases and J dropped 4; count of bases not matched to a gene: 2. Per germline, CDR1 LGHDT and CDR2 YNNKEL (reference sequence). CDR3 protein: CASSQEDRAETQYF. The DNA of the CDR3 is TGTGCCAGCAGCCAAGAAGACAGGGCAGAGACCCAGTACTTC.

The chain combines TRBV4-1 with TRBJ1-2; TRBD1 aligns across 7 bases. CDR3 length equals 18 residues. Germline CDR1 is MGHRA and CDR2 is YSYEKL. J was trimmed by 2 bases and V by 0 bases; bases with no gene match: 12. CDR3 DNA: TGCGCCAGCAGCCAAGATCTCGGTTCACAGGGGAAAAACTATGGCTACACCTTC. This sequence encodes CASSQDLGSQGKNYGYTF.

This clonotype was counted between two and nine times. The CDR3 region is CASSERGSGNTIYF. In DNA, the CDR3 is TGTGCCAGCAGTGAAAGGGGATCCGGAAACACCATATATTTT. The rearrangement uses TRBV2 and TRBJ1-3; D may be TRBD1 (5 bases). This CDR3 is 14 amino acids long. Trimming shortened V by 2 bases and J by 4 bases, and 9 bases separated the two germline ends. Germline-derived CDR1 and CDR2 are SNHLY and FYNNEI.

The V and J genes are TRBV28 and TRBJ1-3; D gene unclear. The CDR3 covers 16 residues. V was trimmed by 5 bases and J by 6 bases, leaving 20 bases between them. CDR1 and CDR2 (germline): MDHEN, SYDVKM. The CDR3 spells CASSPLPGIIENTIYF. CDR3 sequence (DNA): TGTGCCAGCAGTCCCCTCCCCGGGATTATCGAAAACACCATATATTTT.